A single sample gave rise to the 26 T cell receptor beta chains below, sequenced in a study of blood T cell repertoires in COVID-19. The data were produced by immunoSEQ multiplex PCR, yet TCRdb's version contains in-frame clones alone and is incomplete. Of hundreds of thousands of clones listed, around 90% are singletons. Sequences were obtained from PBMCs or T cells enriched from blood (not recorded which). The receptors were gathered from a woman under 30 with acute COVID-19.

The DNA of the CDR3 is TGTGCCACCAGCAGAGATGAACTCATAGCGGGAGGTTGGGATACGCAGTATTTT. Amino acid sequence: CATSRDELIAGGWDTQYF. The chain recombines TRBV15 with TRBJ2-3, with 10 bases aligning to TRBD2. From germline, CDR1 is LNHNV and CDR2 YYDKDF (reference sequence). After removal of 0 bases from V and 6 bases from J, the junction contained 12 bases not matched to a gene. This CDR3 contains 18 residues. The whole variable domain, remainder taken from reference TRBV15 and TRBJ2-3, is DAMVIQNPRYQVTQFGKPVTLSCSQTLNHNVMYWYQQKSSQAPKLLFHYYDKDFNNEADTPDNFQSRRPNTSFCFLDIRSPGLGDTAMYLCATSRDELIAGGWDTQYFGPGTRLTVL.

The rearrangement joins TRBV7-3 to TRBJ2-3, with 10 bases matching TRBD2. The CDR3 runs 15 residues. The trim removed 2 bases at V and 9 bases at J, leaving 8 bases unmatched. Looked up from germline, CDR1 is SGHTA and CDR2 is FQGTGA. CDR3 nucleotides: TGTGCCAGCAGCTTAGGACTAGCGGCAATGGGGACGCAGTATTTT. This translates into CASSLGLAAMGTQYF.

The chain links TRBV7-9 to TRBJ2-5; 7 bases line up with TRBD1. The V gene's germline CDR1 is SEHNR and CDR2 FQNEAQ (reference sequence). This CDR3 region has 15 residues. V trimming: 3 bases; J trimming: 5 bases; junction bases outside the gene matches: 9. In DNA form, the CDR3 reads TGTGCCAGCAGCTTGAAAAGACAGGGTATCGAGACCCAGTACTTC. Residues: CASSLKRQGIETQYF.

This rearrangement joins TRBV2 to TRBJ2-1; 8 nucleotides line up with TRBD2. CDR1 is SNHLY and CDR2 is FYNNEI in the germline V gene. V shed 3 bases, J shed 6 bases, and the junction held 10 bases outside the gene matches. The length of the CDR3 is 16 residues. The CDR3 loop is CASSDITGLALNEQFF. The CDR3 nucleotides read TGTGCCAGCAGTGACATCACCGGACTAGCCCTCAATGAGCAGTTCTTC.

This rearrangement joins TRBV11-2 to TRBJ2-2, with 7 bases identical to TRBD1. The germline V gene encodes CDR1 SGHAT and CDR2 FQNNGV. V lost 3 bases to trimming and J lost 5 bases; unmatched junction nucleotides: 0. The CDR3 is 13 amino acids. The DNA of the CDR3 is TGTGCCAGCAGCTTGGGACAGACCGGGGAGCTGTTTTTT. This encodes CASSLGQTGELFF.

DNA for the CDR3: TGTGCCAGCAGCTTCCCGCGGGCGGGTGGTCCGAACACCGGGGAGCTGTTTTTT. Translating gives CASSFPRAGGPNTGELFF. The rearrangement uses TRBV7-9 and TRBJ2-2, with D maybe TRBD2 (5 bases). V gave up 3 bases and J gave up 0 bases, with 17 bases separating them. The CDR3 loop spans 18 amino acids. Germline lookup yields CDR1 SEHNR and CDR2 FQNEAQ (reference sequence).

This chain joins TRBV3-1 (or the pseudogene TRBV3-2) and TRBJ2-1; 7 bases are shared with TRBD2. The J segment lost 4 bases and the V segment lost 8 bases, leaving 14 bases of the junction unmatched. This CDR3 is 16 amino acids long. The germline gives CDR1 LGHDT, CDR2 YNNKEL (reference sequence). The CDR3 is CASGKGGGSYYNEQFF. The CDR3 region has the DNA TGTGCCAGCGGCAAGGGAGGCGGGAGCTATTACAATGAGCAGTTCTTC.

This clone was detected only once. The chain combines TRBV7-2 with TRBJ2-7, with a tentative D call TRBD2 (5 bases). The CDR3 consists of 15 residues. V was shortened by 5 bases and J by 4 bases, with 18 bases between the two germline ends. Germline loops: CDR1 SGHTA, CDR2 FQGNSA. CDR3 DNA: TGTGCCAGCAGCCACCTGATGGAAGGGAGTTACGAGCAGTACTTC. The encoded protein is CASSHLMEGSYEQYF.

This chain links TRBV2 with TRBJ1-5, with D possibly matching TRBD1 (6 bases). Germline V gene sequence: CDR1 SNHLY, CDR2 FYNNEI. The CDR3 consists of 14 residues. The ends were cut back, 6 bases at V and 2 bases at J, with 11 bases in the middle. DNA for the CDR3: TGTGCCAGCAGCCCCACAGGGCGCAATCAGCCCCAGCATTTT. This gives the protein CASSPTGRNQPQHF.

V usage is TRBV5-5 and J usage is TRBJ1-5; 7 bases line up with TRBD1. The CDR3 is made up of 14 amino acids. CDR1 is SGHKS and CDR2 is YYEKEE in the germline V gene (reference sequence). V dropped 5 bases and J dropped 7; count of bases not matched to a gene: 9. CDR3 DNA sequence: TGTGCCAGCAGTCAGGGGGATCGAAACCAGCCCCAGCATTTT. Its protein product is CASSQGDRNQPQHF.

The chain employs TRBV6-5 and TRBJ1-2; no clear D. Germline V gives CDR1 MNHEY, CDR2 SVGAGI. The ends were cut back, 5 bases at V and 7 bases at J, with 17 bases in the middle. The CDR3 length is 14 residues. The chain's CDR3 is CASSPLLGEGGYTF. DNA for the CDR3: TGTGCCAGCAGTCCTCTGTTGGGAGAGGGTGGCTACACCTTC.

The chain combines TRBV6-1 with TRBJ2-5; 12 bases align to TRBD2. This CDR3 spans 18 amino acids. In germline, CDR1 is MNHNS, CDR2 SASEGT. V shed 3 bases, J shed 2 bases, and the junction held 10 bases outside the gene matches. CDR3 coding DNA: TGTGCCAGCAGTGACCCTCCCCGCCTAGCGGGAGGGCAAGAGACCCAGTACTTC. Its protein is CASSDPPRLAGGQETQYF.

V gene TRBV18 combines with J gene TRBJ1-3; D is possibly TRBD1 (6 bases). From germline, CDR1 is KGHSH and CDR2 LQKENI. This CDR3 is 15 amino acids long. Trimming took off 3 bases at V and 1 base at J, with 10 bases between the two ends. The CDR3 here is CASSPTTGSGNTIYF. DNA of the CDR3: TGTGCCAGCTCACCGACCACAGGGTCTGGAAACACCATATATTTT.

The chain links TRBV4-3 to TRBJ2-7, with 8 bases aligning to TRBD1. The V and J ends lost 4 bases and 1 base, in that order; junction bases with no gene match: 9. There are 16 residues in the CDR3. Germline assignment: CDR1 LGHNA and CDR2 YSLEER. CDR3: CASSPSGTGVSYEQYF. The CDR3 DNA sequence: TGCGCCAGCAGCCCGTCCGGGACAGGTGTTTCCTACGAGCAGTACTTC.

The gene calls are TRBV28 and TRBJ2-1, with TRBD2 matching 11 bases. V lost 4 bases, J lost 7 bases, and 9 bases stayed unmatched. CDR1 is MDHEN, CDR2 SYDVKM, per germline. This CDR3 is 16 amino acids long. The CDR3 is CASSSHRLAGLNEQFF. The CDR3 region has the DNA TGTGCCAGCAGTTCTCACCGACTAGCGGGGCTAAATGAGCAGTTCTTC.

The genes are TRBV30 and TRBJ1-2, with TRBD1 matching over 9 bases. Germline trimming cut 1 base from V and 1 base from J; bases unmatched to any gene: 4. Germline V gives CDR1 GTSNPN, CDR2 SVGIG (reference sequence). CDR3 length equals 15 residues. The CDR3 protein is CAWSGGQGNNYGYTF. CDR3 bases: TGTGCCTGGAGTGGGGGACAGGGCAATAACTATGGCTACACCTTC.

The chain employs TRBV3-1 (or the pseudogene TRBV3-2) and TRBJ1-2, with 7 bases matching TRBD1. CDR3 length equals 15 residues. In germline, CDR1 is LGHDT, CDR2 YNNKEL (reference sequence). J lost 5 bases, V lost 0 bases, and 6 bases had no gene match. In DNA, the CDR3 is TGTGCCAGCAGCCAAGATTCACGGGACAGATATGGCTACACCTTC. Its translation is CASSQDSRDRYGYTF.

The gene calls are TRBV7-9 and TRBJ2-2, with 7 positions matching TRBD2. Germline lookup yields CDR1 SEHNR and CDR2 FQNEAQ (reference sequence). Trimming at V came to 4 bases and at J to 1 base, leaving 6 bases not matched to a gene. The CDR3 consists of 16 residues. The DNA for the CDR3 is TGTGCCAGCAGCTCAAGGGAGCGGGAGAACACCGGGGAGCTGTTTTTT. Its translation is CASSSRERENTGELFF.

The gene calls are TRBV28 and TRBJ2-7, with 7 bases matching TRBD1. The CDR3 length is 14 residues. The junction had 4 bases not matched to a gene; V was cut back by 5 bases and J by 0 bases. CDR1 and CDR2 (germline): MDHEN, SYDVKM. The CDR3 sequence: CASSRTGSSYEQYF. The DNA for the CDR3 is TGTGCCAGCAGTCGGACAGGAAGCTCCTACGAGCAGTACTTC.

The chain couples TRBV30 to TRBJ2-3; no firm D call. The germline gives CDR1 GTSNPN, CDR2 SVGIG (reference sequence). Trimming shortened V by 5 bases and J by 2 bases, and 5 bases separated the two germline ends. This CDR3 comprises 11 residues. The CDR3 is CAWGFTDTQYF. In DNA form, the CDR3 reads TGTGCCTGGGGCTTCACAGATACGCAGTATTTT.

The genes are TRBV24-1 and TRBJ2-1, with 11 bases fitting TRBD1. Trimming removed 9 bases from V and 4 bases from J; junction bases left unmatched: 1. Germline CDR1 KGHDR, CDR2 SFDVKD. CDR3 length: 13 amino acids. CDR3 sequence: CATGTGGYNEQFF. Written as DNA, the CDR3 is TGTGCCACCGGGACAGGGGGGTACAATGAGCAGTTCTTC.

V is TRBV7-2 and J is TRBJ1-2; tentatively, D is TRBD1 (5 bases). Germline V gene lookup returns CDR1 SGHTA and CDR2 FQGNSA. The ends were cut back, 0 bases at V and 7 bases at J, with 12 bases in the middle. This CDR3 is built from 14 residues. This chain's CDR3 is CASSLAPGRRGYTF. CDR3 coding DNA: TGTGCCAGCAGCTTAGCCCCAGGGCGTCGTGGCTACACCTTC.

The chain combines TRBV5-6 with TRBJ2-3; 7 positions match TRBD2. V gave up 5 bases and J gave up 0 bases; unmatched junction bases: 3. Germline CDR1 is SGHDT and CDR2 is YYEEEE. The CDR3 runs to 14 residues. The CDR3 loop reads CASRAGVSTDTQYF. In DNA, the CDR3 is TGTGCCAGCAGGGCGGGAGTTAGCACAGATACGCAGTATTTT.

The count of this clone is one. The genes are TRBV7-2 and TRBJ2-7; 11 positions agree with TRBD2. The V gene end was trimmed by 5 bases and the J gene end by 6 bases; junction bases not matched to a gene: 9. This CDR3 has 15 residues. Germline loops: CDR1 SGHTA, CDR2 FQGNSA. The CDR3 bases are TGTGCCAGCAGCCCCCGTCCTCTAGCGGGAGGCGAGCAGTACTTC. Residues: CASSPRPLAGGEQYF.

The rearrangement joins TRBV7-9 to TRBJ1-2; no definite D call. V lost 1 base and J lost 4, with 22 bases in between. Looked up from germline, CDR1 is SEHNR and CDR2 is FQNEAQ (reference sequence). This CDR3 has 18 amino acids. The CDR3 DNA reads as TGTGCCAGCAGCTTAGTCGGGGTGGCACCTATCGCCCTCTATGGCTACACCTTC. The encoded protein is CASSLVGVAPIALYGYTF.

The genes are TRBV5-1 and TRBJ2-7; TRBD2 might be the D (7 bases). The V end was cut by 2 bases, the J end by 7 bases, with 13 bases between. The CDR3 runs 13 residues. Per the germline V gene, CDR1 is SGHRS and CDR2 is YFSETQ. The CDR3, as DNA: TGCGCCAGCAGCTTAGGGGGAGGGGGTGAGCAGTACTTC. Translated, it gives CASSLGGGGEQYF.